The T cell receptor (beta chain) described here comes from a study of cytomegalovirus exposure and HLA in healthy donors. Study as a whole: An earlier analysis identified under 130 million unique TCR beta sequences in about 200 million T cells. Of the donors genotyped, several hundred in all, 80% to 85% fell in the Caucasian-associated ancestry cluster. Study-level points and caveats: Prior analysis indicated that the majority of TCR beta V segments exhibited productivity approximately 87% or approximately 30% of the time.

Primers included in the PCR were 60 Vbeta and 13 Jbeta primers. In the original processing: It was a later analysis that counted roughly 80 million unique TCR beta chains, of which some 10 million were shared. Using immunoSEQ multiplex PCR, the repertoire was profiled, and TCRdb retains in-frame clones only, with some absent. V and J calls and clone size are given by that table; D and trimming were obtained from the DNA. The sample records roughly 190,000 clones, about four fifths being singletons. The V gene's germline CDR1 is SGHRS and CDR2 YFSETQ. V was cut by 5 bases and J by 0 bases, with 12 bases left in between. The CDR3 is 15 amino acids. Notes on this clone: Antigen specificity is unknown.

Sequenced: PBMCs. The V gene is TRBV5-1, the J gene TRBJ2-1; D gene uncertain. The origin of this receptor is a woman aged 45-59 years in good health and CMV-seronegative. As DNA, the CDR3 is TGCGCCAGCAGTATCCCACTATCCTCCTACAATGAGCAGTTCTTC. It codes for CASSIPLSSYNEQFF.